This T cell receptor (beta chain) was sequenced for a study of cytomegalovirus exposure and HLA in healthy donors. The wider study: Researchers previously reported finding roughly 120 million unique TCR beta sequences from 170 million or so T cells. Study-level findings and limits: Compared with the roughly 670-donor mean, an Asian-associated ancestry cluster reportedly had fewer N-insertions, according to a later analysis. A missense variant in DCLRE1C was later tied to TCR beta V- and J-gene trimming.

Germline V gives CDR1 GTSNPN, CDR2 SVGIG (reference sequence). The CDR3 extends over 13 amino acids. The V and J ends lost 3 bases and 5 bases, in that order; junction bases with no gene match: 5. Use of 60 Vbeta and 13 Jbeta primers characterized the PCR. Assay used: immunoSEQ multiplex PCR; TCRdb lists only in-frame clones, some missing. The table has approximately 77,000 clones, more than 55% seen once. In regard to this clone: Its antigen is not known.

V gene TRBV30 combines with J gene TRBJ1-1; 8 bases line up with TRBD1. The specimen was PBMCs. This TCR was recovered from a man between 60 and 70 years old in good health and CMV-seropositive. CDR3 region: CAWRETGGTEAFF. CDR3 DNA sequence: TGTGCCTGGAGGGAAACAGGGGGGACTGAAGCTTTCTTT.